What follows are 18 T cell receptor beta chains derived from one specimen sequenced in a study of metastatic and nonmetastatic thyroid tumors (dated by TCRdb to the early 2020s). Before undergoing thyroid surgery, none of the patients had been given any kind of treatment. Libraries were constructed by PCR. The listed sequencing device is Illumina HiSeq 4000. Using fastp trimming at Q25 and MiXCR clonotype assembly, TCRdb reanalyzed the public sequencing data and kept in-frame beta chains. Within this sample are around 59,000 clones, with around 15% of them counted one time only. Roughly a tenth of the sample rests with the top ten. The sequenced sample was blood. These TCRs come from a male donor with papillary thyroid cancer or a benign thyroid nodule (not recorded which). Some clones in this sample may be carry-over from other donors' samples.

This clone was detected ten times or more. The chain has TRBV20-1 and TRBJ2-3, with a weak D call TRBD2 (6 bases). Germline V CDR1 and CDR2: DFQATT, SNEGSKA (reference sequence). V was trimmed by 3 bases and J by 3 bases, leaving 13 bases between them. The CDR3 has 14 residues. CDR3 DNA: TGCAGTGCTAGTCCCGGGAGTGGAACAGATACGCAGTATTTT. This encodes CSASPGSGTDTQYF.

This clone occurred many times. A much more abundant neighbour one base away suggests this may be a read error. J is TRBJ1-5 and V is TRBV19; D is ambiguous. The CDR3 sequence is 14 residues long. V dropped 4 bases and J dropped 6 bases, with 13 bases sitting between them. Germline CDR1 LNHDA, CDR2 SQIVND (reference sequence). In nucleotides, the CDR3 is TGTGCCAGTAGTACAGACCACCATGGTCAGCCCCAGCATTTT. This codes for CASSTDHHGQPQHF.

Ten or more counts support this clone. V usage is TRBV4-1 and J usage is TRBJ1-5; D ambiguous. The CDR3 extends over 14 amino acids. Germline values: CDR1 MGHRA, CDR2 YSYEKL. Deletions cut 2 bases from V and 0 bases from J, with 5 bases between. The CDR3 here is CASSQPDSNQPQHF. The CDR3 DNA reads TGCGCCAGCAGCCAACCAGATAGCAATCAGCCCCAGCATTTT.

The table lists this clone with many counts. The V and J genes are TRBV7-6 and TRBJ2-2; TRBD2 agrees at 11 bases. The CDR3 contains 17 residues. The V and J ends lost 4 bases and 6 bases, in that order; junction bases with no gene match: 10. CDR1 is SGHVS and CDR2 is FNYEAQ in the germline V gene. CDR3 loop: CASSSRTSGSKSGELFF. The CDR3 DNA reads TGTGCCAGCAGCTCTCGAACTAGCGGGAGTAAGTCCGGGGAGCTGTTTTTT.

The chain uses TRBV3-1 and TRBJ1-1; 8 positions agree with TRBD1. Trimming removed 4 bases from V and 3 bases from J; junction bases left unmatched: 19. Per the germline V gene, CDR1 is LGHDT and CDR2 is YNNKEL (reference sequence). This CDR3 has 19 amino acids. CDR3 coding DNA: TGTGCCAGCAGCCCCAGCTTTGTGCTCTTCGACAGGGGAGACACTGAAGCTTTCTTT. Residues: CASSPSFVLFDRGDTEAFF.

This clone was seen only a few times. In DNA, the CDR3 is TGTGCCACCCCATGGGTTACAGGTACGTCCTACGAGCAGTACGTC. Encoded protein: CATPWVTGTSYEQYV. The chain carries TRBV28 and TRBJ2-7; maybe TRBD1 (5 bases). V gave up 10 bases and J gave up 1 base, with 20 bases separating them. This CDR3 has 15 residues. The germline gives CDR1 MDHEN, CDR2 SYDVKM.

This clone was seen a handful of times. One base away lies a much larger clone, so this may be a sequencing read error. The rearrangement joins TRBV29-1 to TRBJ2-5; 8 positions agree with TRBD2. The length of the CDR3 is 14 residues. Looked up from germline, CDR1 is SQVTM and CDR2 is ANQGSEA. Unmatched junction bases numbered 4, after V lost 3 bases and J lost 1 base. The CDR3 DNA sequence: TGCAGCGTTGATGCGGGGGGCCTCCAAGAGACCCAGTACTTC. Its protein is CSVDAGGLQETQYF. Using reference TRBV29-1 and TRBJ2-5 for the parts outside the CDR3, the full variable domain is SAVISQKPSRDICQRGTSLTIQCQVDSQVTMMFWYRQQPGQSLTLIATANQGSEATYESGFVIDKFPISRPNLTFSTLTVSNMSPEDSSIYLCSVDAGGLQETQYFGPGTRLLVL.

The genes are TRBV6-1 and TRBJ2-2; 8 positions match TRBD2. The CDR3 spans 13 residues. The J segment lost 10 bases and the V segment lost 6 bases, leaving 7 bases of the junction unmatched. Germline CDR1 and CDR2: MNHNS and SASEGT. DNA for the CDR3: TGTGCCAGCAGCGGGAGGGAGGCCGTGGAGCTGTTTTTT. Translation: CASSGREAVELFF.

The rearrangement uses TRBV6-1 and TRBJ2-7; tentative D call: TRBD2 (6 bases). This CDR3 comprises 14 residues. Germline values: CDR1 MNHNS, CDR2 SASEGT. V lost 7 bases and J 5 bases, leaving 18 bases between the germline ends. CDR3 sequence: CASMMGGDLNEQYF. The CDR3 DNA sequence: TGTGCCAGCATGATGGGCGGGGATCTCAACGAGCAGTACTTC.

This clone was seen more than once but under ten times. This chain connects TRBV9 to TRBJ2-1; TRBD2 is a possible D gene (7 bases). Trimming cost V 0 bases and J 9 bases, with 13 bases left between them. Germline CDR1 is SGDLS and CDR2 is YYNGEE. The CDR3 covers 14 residues. CDR3 residues: CASSVVWEGGEQFF. CDR3 sequence (DNA): TGTGCCAGCAGCGTAGTTTGGGAGGGGGGTGAGCAGTTCTTC.

This clone was observed many times. The chain employs TRBV20-1 and TRBJ1-3; D call uncertain. The germline V gene encodes CDR1 DFQATT and CDR2 SNEGSKA (reference sequence). V lost 3 bases to trimming and J lost 3 bases, with 6 bases between them. The CDR3 covers 12 residues. CDR3 DNA: TGCAGTGCTAGGGGAGATGGAAACACCATATATTTT. As protein: CSARGDGNTIYF.

The chain links TRBV6-1 to TRBJ2-3; D might be TRBD2 (6 bases). The V end was cut by 7 bases, the J end by 1 base, with 15 bases between. The CDR3 has 15 residues. CDR1 and CDR2 (germline): MNHNS, SASEGT. For the CDR3, the DNA is TGTGCCAGCATCCTCGGTCCGGGGGGCACAGATACGCAGTATTTT. It specifies CASILGPGGTDTQYF.

This clone is medium-sized. V is TRBV6-5 and J is TRBJ2-3; unclear D gene. This CDR3 comprises 12 residues. Germline V gene data show CDR1 as MNHEY and CDR2 as SVGAGI. Trimming took 2 bases from V and 2 from J, leaving 2 bases between them. The CDR3 nucleotides read TGTGCCAGCAGTTACAACACAGATACGCAGTATTTT. It codes for CASSYNTDTQYF.

This clone was seen many times. V usage is TRBV27 and J usage is TRBJ1-5, with 9 bases lining up with TRBD1. This CDR3 is built from 14 residues. The germline CDR1 and CDR2 sequences are MNHEY and SMNVEV (reference sequence). V gave up 4 bases and J gave up 4 bases; unmatched junction bases: 2. CDR3 nucleotide sequence: TGTGCCAGCAGTTACAGGGGGCGAAATCAGCCCCAGCATTTT. Translating it yields CASSYRGRNQPQHF.

About this clone itself: A read error may explain this, as a much larger clone is one base away. This rearrangement joins TRBV11-1 to TRBJ2-3, with 9 bases identical to TRBD2. J gave up 2 bases and V 5 bases, and 8 bases lay outside the gene matches. The CDR3 sequence is 16 residues long. Germline V gene sequence: CDR1 SGHAT, CDR2 FQDESV (reference sequence). CDR3 amino acids: CASSHSGSPVTDTQYF. The CDR3 DNA reads TGTGCCAGCAGCCATAGCGGGAGTCCCGTCACAGATACGCAGTATTTT.

Only a few counts were recorded for this clone. Just one base apart from a much larger clone, this may be a read error. The genes are TRBV7-2 and TRBJ2-3, with D possibly being TRBD2 (6 bases). The germline V gene has CDR1 SGHTA and CDR2 FQGNSA. CDR3 length equals 12 residues. The V end was cut by 1 base, the J end by 9 bases, with 8 bases between. Written as DNA, the CDR3 is TGTGCCAGCAGCTTAGGGGAGGTCACGCAGTATTTT. As protein: CASSLGEVTQYF. The full variable domain, in which reference TRBV7-2 and TRBJ2-3 provide the parts outside the CDR3, is GAGVSQSPSNKVTEKGKDVELRCDPISGHTALYWYRQSLGQGLEFLIYFQGNSAPDKSGLPSDRFSAERTGGSVSTLTIQRTQQEDSAVYLCASSLGEVTQYFGPGTRLTVL.

This clone was detected many times. CDR3 protein: CASSQAGGMNTEAFF. Here the CDR3 DNA reads TGTGCCAGCAGCCAAGCAGGGGGAATGAACACTGAAGCTTTCTTT. The rearrangement joins TRBV4-2 to TRBJ1-1; 7 bases map to TRBD1. CDR3 length: 15 amino acids. The junction had 2 bases not matched to a gene; V was cut back by 1 base and J by 0 bases. Germline CDR1 LGHNA, CDR2 YNFKEQ.

Many counts were recorded for this clone. The chain has TRBV6-1 and TRBJ1-2; no firm D call. Deletions cut 2 bases from V and 4 bases from J, with 8 bases between. This CDR3 comprises 13 residues. The germline V gene encodes CDR1 MNHNS and CDR2 SASEGT. CDR3 region: CASSERLGYGYTF. In DNA, the CDR3 is TGTGCCAGCAGTGAAAGGCTGGGCTATGGCTACACCTTC.